Below are 22 T cell receptor beta chains sequenced from a single sample in a study of T cell repertoires in cytomegalovirus infection. TCRdb processed the reads anew with MiXCR; each CDR3 protein has one entry. The table shows fewer than 350,000 distinct CDR3 sequences, with 9.5% occurring only once. The sequenced sample consisted of PBMCs. The receptor source for this set is a human donor in good health (CMV status not recorded). Some clones in this sample may be carry-over from other donors' samples.

This clonotype showed up many times. The chain couples TRBV12-3 or TRBV12-4 to TRBJ1-1; D unresolved. The CDR3 is 15 residues long. The V end lost 6 bases, the J end lost 8 bases, and 22 bases lay between the germline ends. CDR3 coding DNA: TGTGCCAGCAGCCCTACCGGGAGCAAACAATGGGAAGCTTTCTTT. Amino acids: CASSPTGSKQWEAFF.

This clonotype appeared a few times. The chain has TRBV29-1 and TRBJ1-6; D gene uncertain. There are 12 residues in the CDR3. Germline loops: CDR1 SQVTM, CDR2 ANQGSEA. Trimming removed 5 bases from V and 7 bases from J, with 9 bases in between. The CDR3 nucleotides are TGCAGCGTTCGGACGGAAAATTCACCCCTCCACTTT. Protein sequence: CSVRTENSPLHF.

This clonotype was seen repeatedly, ten times or more. This chain uses TRBV7-2 with TRBJ2-7; 10 bases line up with TRBD2. This CDR3 comprises 14 residues. V trimming: 1 base; J trimming: 6 bases; junction bases outside the gene matches: 3. Germline assignment: CDR1 SGHTA and CDR2 FQGNSA. CDR3 nucleotides: TGTGCCAGCAGCTTAGGGCTAGCGGGAGTCGAGCAGTACTTC. Translation: CASSLGLAGVEQYF.

This clonotype has just a few counts. The rearrangement links TRBV6-5 to TRBJ2-1; 8 bases fit TRBD1. Germline V gives CDR1 MNHEY, CDR2 SVGAGI. J gave up 6 bases and V 7 bases, and 8 bases lay outside the gene matches. This CDR3 is built from 14 residues. CDR3 in amino acids: CASISPRGRNEQFF. In DNA, the CDR3 is TGTGCCAGCATTTCCCCCAGGGGGCGCAATGAGCAGTTCTTC.

The CDR3 loop reads CASSGRDPNQPQHF. In DNA form, the CDR3 reads TGTGCCAGCAGTGGCCGGGACCCTAATCAGCCCCAGCATTTT. The chain joins TRBV25-1 to TRBJ1-5, with D possibly matching TRBD1 (5 bases). Per the germline V gene, CDR1 is MGHDK and CDR2 is SYGVNS. Between the trimmed V and J ends, which lost 4 bases and 4 bases, there was a span of 11 bases. The length of the CDR3 is 14 residues.

This clonotype was seen repeatedly, ten times or more. The gene calls are TRBV7-2 and TRBJ2-5, with 10 nucleotides matching TRBD1. CDR3 size: 15 residues. Germline CDR1 reads SGHTA; CDR2 reads FQGNSA. With 6 bases clipped from V and 2 bases from J, the junction kept 6 bases outside the gene matches. CDR3 nucleotides: TGTGCCAGCAGTTCAGACAGGGGGCAGCAAGAGACCCAGTACTTC. Translation: CASSSDRGQQETQYF.

This sequence joins TRBV5-4 and TRBJ2-5; TRBD2 matches 13 bases. CDR3 length equals 16 residues. Trimming cost V 4 bases and J 5 bases; bases outside gene matches: 8. From germline, CDR1 is SGHNT and CDR2 YYREEE (reference sequence). Written as DNA, the CDR3 is TGTGCCAGCAGCGCAGATGCGGGACTAGCGGGGGAGACCCAGTACTTC. This encodes CASSADAGLAGETQYF.

There are many counts of this clonotype. V gene TRBV24-1 combines with J gene TRBJ2-1; 11 bases agree with TRBD2. Germline V gene data show CDR1 as KGHDR and CDR2 as SFDVKD. The trim removed 3 bases at V and 8 bases at J, leaving 8 bases unmatched. The CDR3 loop spans 16 amino acids. CDR3 region: CATSDPLAGGADEQFF. In DNA, the CDR3 is TGTGCCACCAGTGATCCGCTAGCGGGAGGAGCCGATGAGCAGTTCTTC.

The CDR3 nucleotides read TGTGCCAGTCTACAGAGGGCCTATAATTCACCCCTCCACTTT. Protein: CASLQRAYNSPLHF. The chain has TRBV2 and TRBJ1-6; D gene ambiguous. The germline V and J ends were trimmed by 9 bases and 2 bases, with 11 bases remaining between them. The length of the CDR3 is 14 residues. Germline V gene data show CDR1 as SNHLY and CDR2 as FYNNEI.

The sample holds a few counts of this clonotype. V usage is TRBV20-1 and J usage is TRBJ2-3; weak D call: TRBD2 (5 bases). Germline V gene data show CDR1 as DFQATT and CDR2 as SNEGSKA (reference sequence). Trimming removed 5 bases from V and 1 base from J, with 22 bases in between. CDR3 length equals 17 residues. This CDR3 is CSARRRATSWGTDTQYF. In nucleotides, the CDR3 is TGCAGTGCTCGTCGGCGGGCCACTTCATGGGGCACAGATACGCAGTATTTT.

The rearrangement uses TRBV4-3 and TRBJ1-2; D ambiguous. V lost 0 bases and J lost 4, with 18 bases in between. This CDR3 comprises 17 residues. From germline, CDR1 is LGHNA and CDR2 YSLEER. For the CDR3, the DNA is TGCGCCAGCAGCCAAGAGGCAGCCCTACTTGGGCTCTATGGCTACACCTTC. This encodes CASSQEAALLGLYGYTF.

V and J are TRBV29-1 and TRBJ2-5; tentatively, D is TRBD1 (6 bases). V lost 6 bases and J 2 bases, leaving 13 bases between the germline ends. This CDR3 comprises 13 residues. Per the germline V gene, CDR1 is SQVTM and CDR2 is ANQGSEA. The CDR3 coding sequence is TGCAGCGTCCCCGGGCAGGGGCAAGAGACCCAGTACTTC. This encodes CSVPGQGQETQYF.

This clonotype was picked up many times. The chain employs TRBV7-2 and TRBJ2-1; 8 nucleotides align to TRBD2. V lost 1 base to trimming and J lost 7 bases; unmatched junction nucleotides: 6. CDR1 is SGHTA and CDR2 is FQGNSA in the germline V gene. This CDR3 has 15 amino acids. CDR3 bases: TGTGCCAGCAGCTTAGTGAGCGGGAGAGTGAATGAGCAGTTCTTC. The encoded protein is CASSLVSGRVNEQFF.

Remarks on this clonotype: Being one base from a much bigger clone, this may be a read error. The chain has TRBV12-3 or TRBV12-4 and TRBJ1-1; TRBD1 is a possible D gene (5 bases). The CDR3 spans 14 residues. For the CDR3, the DNA is TGTACCAGCAGTTCTTTGGGGCAGAACACTGAAGCTTTCTTT. Its translation: CTSSSLGQNTEAFF.

Only a few counts were recorded for this clonotype. The chain links TRBV28 to TRBJ1-1; D might be TRBD1 (5 bases). CDR1 and CDR2 (germline): MDHEN, SYDVKM. V lost 6 bases and J lost 0, with 14 bases in between. The CDR3 runs to 15 residues. CDR3 bases: TGTGCCAGCAGCTACCCGGGACCCATGAACACTGAAGCTTTCTTT. The encoded protein is CASSYPGPMNTEAFF.

As for this clonotype: This clone may be a read error of a much larger clone one base away. This is likely a read error, given that the CDR3 carries no conserved phenylalanine or tryptophan at its end. The J gene is TRBJ2-7, the V gene TRBV7-4; a possible D gene is TRBD1 (6 bases). CDR1 and CDR2 (germline): SGHVT, SQSDAQ. This CDR3 comprises 15 residues. V was clipped by 5 bases and J by 2 bases, with 16 bases between them. The CDR3 is CASSPPGAGAYEQYL. In nucleotides, the CDR3 is TGTGCCAGCAGCCCCCCCGGGGCAGGGGCCTACGAGCAGTACCTC.

This clonotype occurred many times. The genes are TRBV12-3 or TRBV12-4 and TRBJ1-1; D unclear. Trimming shortened V by 2 bases and J by 1 base, and 14 bases separated the two germline ends. The CDR3 covers 16 residues. CDR3 nucleotides: TGTGCCAGCAGTTTATGGCTGTGGCAGGAGAACACTGAAGCTTTCTTT. This codes for CASSLWLWQENTEAFF.

This clonotype has more than one count but fewer than ten. The V gene is TRBV6-6, the J gene TRBJ1-5, with no clear D. Germline-derived CDR1 and CDR2 are MNHNY and SVGAGI (reference sequence). Trimming removed 6 bases from V and 0 bases from J, with 21 bases in between. This CDR3 spans 18 amino acids. CDR3 region: CASSTRKANIYSNQPQHF. Here the CDR3 DNA reads TGTGCCAGCAGCACACGGAAGGCCAACATTTATAGCAATCAGCCCCAGCATTTT.

This clonotype was counted at least ten times. V is TRBV4-2 and J is TRBJ2-5; 7 bases match TRBD1. V lost 0 bases and J lost 5; bases outside the gene matches: 6. CDR3 length equals 15 residues. Germline V lookup: CDR1 LGHNA, CDR2 YNFKEQ. The CDR3 here is CASSQEGGRRETQYF. DNA of the CDR3: TGTGCCAGCAGCCAAGAAGGGGGCCGTAGGGAGACCCAGTACTTC.

This clonotype occurred a few times. The junction does not match germline at one end; this may be a read error. The chain uses TRBV27 and TRBJ2-5; D gene unclear. CDR3 length: 10 residues. Germline values: CDR1 MNHEY, CDR2 SMNVEV (reference sequence). The CDR3 sequence: CASRYGPAGF. As DNA, the CDR3 is TGTGCCAGCAGGTACGGACCCGCCGGCTTC.

This clonotype was counted at least ten times. The chain links TRBV4-1 to TRBJ1-5, with 10 bases lining up with TRBD1. This CDR3 is built from 17 residues. The ends lost 1 base at V and 2 bases at J; junction bases unmatched: 5. Germline assignment: CDR1 MGHRA and CDR2 YSYEKL. For the CDR3, the DNA is TGCGCCAGCAGCCAAGCCACCGGGACAGGGGGCAATCAGCCCCAGCATTTT. Translating gives CASSQATGTGGNQPQHF.

This clonotype has at least ten counts. The genes are TRBV6-2 or TRBV6-3 and TRBJ2-3; 8 bases align to TRBD2. The germline CDR1 and CDR2 sequences are MNHEY and SVGEGT. V lost 6 bases, J lost 5 bases, and 7 bases stayed unmatched. The CDR3 contains 14 residues. The CDR3 sequence: CASRRSGSEDTQYF. CDR3 coding DNA: TGTGCCAGCAGGAGAAGCGGGAGTGAAGATACGCAGTATTTT.